A single sample gave rise to the 17 T cell receptor beta chains below, sequenced in a study of shared clonotypes between healthy human individuals. Sequenced by immunoSEQ multiplex PCR; TCRdb stores in-frame clones only, minus some. The data hold over a million clones, with 60% to 80% observed a single time. Sequencing input: memory CD4+ T cells sorted from blood. Subset denoted: CD45RA-negative fraction. Receptors originate from a man aged 18 to 29 in good health.

Remarks on this clone: One base away lies a much larger clone, so this may be a sequencing read error. Distinct nucleotide sequences in the sample also encode this CDR3. V and J are TRBV10-3 and TRBJ2-7; D gene unclear. CDR1 and CDR2 from the germline V gene are ENHRY and SYGVKD. CDR3 length: 12 amino acids. With 0 bases removed from V and 2 bases from J, the gap between germline ends came to 2 bases. The CDR3 DNA reads TGTGCCATCAGTGAGTCTACCTACGAGCAGTACTTC. This translates into CAISESTYEQYF.

This chain uses TRBV7-6 with TRBJ1-4; D is unclear. The CDR3 runs 13 residues. Germline-derived CDR1 and CDR2 are SGHVS and FNYEAQ. V was shortened by 5 bases and J by 4 bases, with 8 bases between the two germline ends. The CDR3 coding sequence is TGTGCCAGCAGCAGGGATTATAATGAAAAACTGTTTTTT. This codes for CASSRDYNEKLFF.

The chain joins TRBV10-3 to TRBJ2-3; D possibly corresponds to TRBD2 (6 bases). The CDR3 extends over 15 amino acids. Between the trimmed V and J ends, which lost 5 bases and 4 bases, there was a span of 16 bases. CDR1 is ENHRY, CDR2 SYGVKD, per germline. The CDR3 sequence is CAISSTGSPSDTQYF. In DNA form, the CDR3 reads TGTGCCATCAGTTCAACCGGGAGTCCTTCAGATACGCAGTATTTT.

V and J are TRBV6-5 and TRBJ2-7; 7 bases line up with TRBD1. The CDR3 extends over 13 amino acids. Per germline, CDR1 MNHEY and CDR2 SVGAGI. Trimming at V came to 6 bases and at J to 4 bases, leaving 6 bases not matched to a gene. DNA of the CDR3: TGTGCCAGCAGCCGTTCACAGGGGTACGAGCAGTACTTC. This encodes CASSRSQGYEQYF.

This clone was counted at least ten times. The genes are TRBV25-1 and TRBJ2-5; D is uncertain. Germline CDR1 MGHDK, CDR2 SYGVNS. The V end lost 4 bases, the J end lost 3 bases, and 6 bases lay between the germline ends. This CDR3 region has 12 residues. The CDR3 bases are TGTGCCAGCAGTGGGACCAAAGAGACCCAGTACTTC. It codes for CASSGTKETQYF.

The chain couples TRBV14 to TRBJ1-6; D uncertain. The CDR3 is 15 amino acids. Trimming shortened V by 5 bases and J by 7 bases, and 15 bases separated the two germline ends. Germline V gene sequence: CDR1 SGHDN, CDR2 FVKESK. CDR3 amino acids: CASSDLGLLNSPLHF. The CDR3 nucleotides are TGTGCCAGCAGCGACTTAGGACTCCTGAATTCACCCCTCCACTTT.

In its sample, this clone was seen a few times. The same CDR3 arises from other DNA sequences in this sample as well. The chain couples TRBV10-2 to TRBJ2-7; 7 bases are a match to TRBD1. This CDR3 has 13 residues. Germline V lookup: CDR1 WSHSY, CDR2 SAAADI. The ends lost 6 bases at V and 2 bases at J; junction bases unmatched: 4. CDR3 DNA: TGCGCCAGCAGGACAGGGCCTACCTACGAGCAGTACTTC. This codes for CASRTGPTYEQYF.

This clone was detected only a few times. V is TRBV30 and J is TRBJ1-3, with TRBD1 matching 10 bases. The length of the CDR3 is 13 residues. Germline V CDR1 and CDR2: GTSNPN, SVGIG (reference sequence). The ends lost 4 bases at V and 4 bases at J; junction bases unmatched: 1. CDR3 nucleotide sequence: TGTGCCTGGACGACAGGGGGCGGAAACACCATATATTTT. Protein product: CAWTTGGGNTIYF. Combining the CDR3 with reference TRBV30 and TRBJ1-3 gives the whole variable domain SQTIHQWPATLVQPVGSPLSLECTVEGTSNPNLYWYRQAAGRGLQLLFYSVGIGQISSEVPQNLSASRPQDRQFILSSKKLLLSDSGFYLCAWTTGGGNTIYFGEGSWLTVV.

The V gene is TRBV6-1, the J gene TRBJ2-1; 8 bases align to TRBD1. The germline V gene encodes CDR1 MNHNS and CDR2 SASEGT. The J segment lost 4 bases and the V segment lost 1 base, leaving 3 bases of the junction unmatched. The CDR3 runs to 15 residues. The CDR3 DNA reads TGTGCCAGCAGTGAAGGCAGGGGGCTATACAATGAGCAGTTCTTC. It yields the protein CASSEGRGLYNEQFF.

The chain recombines TRBV27 with TRBJ2-3; tentative D call: TRBD1 (5 bases). Germline-derived CDR1 and CDR2 are MNHEY and SMNVEV (reference sequence). This CDR3 region has 16 residues. Trimming shortened V by 7 bases and J by 3 bases, and 20 bases separated the two germline ends. In DNA form, the CDR3 reads TGTGCCAGCACCTCCGGCCAGGGTTTAGGTACAGATACGCAGTATTTT. This gives the protein CASTSGQGLGTDTQYF.

This clone was found a few times. The rearrangement joins TRBV19 to TRBJ1-1, with TRBD1 as a possible D gene (6 bases). V lost 3 bases to trimming and J lost 1 base, with 12 bases between them. Germline loops: CDR1 LNHDA, CDR2 SQIVND (reference sequence). This CDR3 has 15 amino acids. The CDR3 coding sequence is TGTGCCAGTAGTATTAATCAGGGGTGGAACACTGAAGCTTTCTTT. It is translated as CASSINQGWNTEAFF.

As to this clone: This sample includes further DNA sequences coding for the same CDR3. V gene TRBV29-1 combines with J gene TRBJ2-2, with TRBD1 matching 8 bases. V trimming: 6 bases; J trimming: 0 bases; junction bases outside the gene matches: 3. Germline V gene sequence: CDR1 SQVTM, CDR2 ANQGSEA. This CDR3 spans 14 amino acids. DNA of the CDR3: TGCAGCGTGGGGACAGGATCGAACACCGGGGAGCTGTTTTTT. Translated, it gives CSVGTGSNTGELFF.

This chain joins TRBV5-1 and TRBJ1-4; no firm D call. Trimming removed 4 bases from V and 6 bases from J, with 10 bases in between. Germline V lookup: CDR1 SGHRS, CDR2 YFSETQ. This CDR3 has 13 amino acids. CDR3 amino acids: CASSPNPDEKLFF. DNA of the CDR3: TGCGCCAGCAGCCCGAATCCGGATGAAAAACTGTTTTTT. The whole variable domain, filled in from reference TRBV5-1 and TRBJ1-4, reads KAGVTQTPRYLIKTRGQQVTLSCSPISGHRSVSWYQQTPGQGLQFLFEYFSETQRNKGNFPGRFSGRQFSNSRSEMNVSTLELGDSALYLCASSPNPDEKLFFGSGTQLSVL.

The chain has TRBV5-1 and TRBJ1-2; 12 nucleotides agree with TRBD1. Trimming took 4 bases from V and 1 from J; bases not matched to a gene: 11. The germline V gene encodes CDR1 SGHRS and CDR2 YFSETQ. The CDR3 is made up of 18 amino acids. The CDR3 DNA follows: TGCGCCAGCAGCGCCGCCGGGACAGGGGGCAAGATTAACTATGGCTACACCTTC. It encodes CASSAAGTGGKINYGYTF.

The V call is TRBV30, the J call TRBJ1-3, with 7 positions matching TRBD1. Germline V gives CDR1 GTSNPN, CDR2 SVGIG (reference sequence). There are 17 residues in the CDR3. The V segment lost 8 bases and the J segment 3 bases; nucleotides outside the gene matches: 19. As DNA, the CDR3 is TGTGCCCGCCTACTCAGAGCAGGGGGAGTCGGTGGAAACACCATATATTTT. Protein product: CARLLRAGGVGGNTIYF.

This chain joins TRBV6-5 and TRBJ1-1, with a tentative D call TRBD1 (5 bases). Germline V gives CDR1 MNHEY, CDR2 SVGAGI. The V end lost 8 bases, the J end lost 3 bases, and 13 bases lay between the germline ends. The CDR3 sequence is 13 residues long. The CDR3 nucleotides are TGTGCCAGCGCTCCTGGGGGGTACACTGAAGCTTTCTTT. It yields the protein CASAPGGYTEAFF.

The V and J genes are TRBV5-4 and TRBJ2-7; 9 bases are shared with TRBD1. This CDR3 has 14 residues. Germline CDR1 SGHNT, CDR2 YYREEE (reference sequence). Trimming removed 5 bases from V and 4 bases from J; junction bases left unmatched: 7. The CDR3 sequence: CASRHDRGKYEQYF. The CDR3 DNA is TGTGCCAGCAGGCACGACAGGGGGAAATACGAGCAGTACTTC.